This T cell receptor (beta chain) was documented in a study of blood T cells in healthy people across ages. With a J-beta primer mix and a sample-barcoded 5' primer, a second PCR ran about 7 to 12 cycles. TCRdb re-called the 5' RACE reads through MiXCR, storing one row per CDR3 protein. The sample holds hundreds of thousands of distinct CDR3 sequences, roughly three fifths seen once. Looked up from germline, CDR1 is SGHTA and CDR2 is FQGTGA. The CDR3 has 14 amino acids. Sequenced input: blood. The rearrangement uses TRBV7-3 and TRBJ2-4, with D perhaps matching TRBD2 (7 bases). TRBJ2-5 explains the end of the DNA better; the J call may be wrong. The clonotype was recovered from a man in his forties in good health. DNA for the CDR3: TGTGCCAGCAGCTTGAGTAGGGGGGGGGAGACCCAGTACTTC. Its translation is CASSLSRGGETQYF.